A selection of T cell receptor beta chains follows, all from one sample in a study of blood T cells in healthy people across ages. TCRdb reanalysed the 5' RACE reads using MiXCR and keeps one entry per CDR3 protein. The table records hundreds of thousands of distinct CDR3 sequences, 58% of them present only once. Material: blood. All receptors derive from a man aged 25 to 40 in good health. The CDR3 runs from the conserved cysteine through the conserved F or W. D genes are given only for firm matches. Clone sizes are given selectively: once, few, many, or a class where the clone is expanded.

d_gene: -
j_gene: TRBJ2-1
v_gene: TRBV7-8
abundance: -
CDR3nt: TGTGCCAGCAGCTTGGGGAAGGGAAAAAGGCCCCCGTACAATGAGCAGTTCTTC
CDR3aa: CASSLGKGKRPPYNEQFF

d_gene: -
j_gene: TRBJ2-5
v_gene: TRBV3-1
abundance: -
CDR3nt: TGTGCCAGCAGCCCTCTCCTTCGGACAGACCTAGGAGGGAAGTACTTC
CDR3aa: CASSPLLRTDLGGKYF

d_gene: -
j_gene: TRBJ2-7
v_gene: TRBV11-2
abundance: -
CDR3nt: TGCGCCAACAGCTTAAGTCAGGGCCTTTCCTACGAGCAGTACTTC
CDR3aa: CANSLSQGLSYEQYF

d_gene: TRBD2
j_gene: TRBJ2-7
v_gene: TRBV10-3
abundance: -
CDR3nt: TGTGCCATCAGTGAGTCGCGACTAGCGGAAGGCGCCCGGGTTAGCGAGCAGTACTTC
CDR3aa: CAISESRLAEGARVSEQYF

d_gene: -
j_gene: TRBJ2-1
v_gene: TRBV28
abundance: -
CDR3nt: TGTGCCAGCAGTTCATTTTGGGGGGGCGTGGGGAATGAGCAGTTCTTC
CDR3aa: CASSSFWGGVGNEQFF

d_gene: -
j_gene: TRBJ1-1
v_gene: TRBV11-2
abundance: -
CDR3nt: TGTGCCAGCAGCTTAGATCCGGACATGAACACTGAAGCTTTCTTT
CDR3aa: CASSLDPDMNTEAFF

d_gene: TRBD2
j_gene: TRBJ2-3
v_gene: TRBV18
abundance: -
CDR3nt: TGTGCCAGCTCACAAATCCTGACTAGCGGGAGCGGTGATACGCAGTATTTT
CDR3aa: CASSQILTSGSGDTQYF

d_gene: -
j_gene: TRBJ1-2
v_gene: TRBV10-3
abundance: -
CDR3nt: TGTGCCATCAGTGATGTGTTGGGGTCCTCGATTTATGGCTACACCTTC
CDR3aa: CAISDVLGSSIYGYTF

d_gene: -
j_gene: TRBJ2-1
v_gene: TRBV7-9
abundance: -
CDR3nt: TGTGCCAGCAGCCCCGGGACCGGGTACGATGAGCAGTTCTTC
CDR3aa: CASSPGTGYDEQFF

d_gene: TRBD1
j_gene: TRBJ1-5
v_gene: TRBV10-3
abundance: -
CDR3nt: TGTGCCATCGGGGGGGACAGCCACGATAAGGTCTATCAGCCCCAGCATTTT
CDR3aa: CAIGGDSHDKVYQPQHF

d_gene: TRBD2
j_gene: TRBJ2-1
v_gene: TRBV12-3/TRBV12-4
abundance: few
CDR3nt: TGTGCCGGCTACGGTCCCCCCTCGCGTAGCGGGGGGTGGAATGAGCAGTTCTTC
CDR3aa: CAGYGPPSRSGGWNEQFF

d_gene: TRBD1
j_gene: TRBJ2-1
v_gene: TRBV7-9
abundance: once
CDR3nt: TGTGCCGACAGCTTAGGGACAGGGGAGGGTGAGCAGTTCTTC
CDR3aa: CADSLGTGEGEQFF

d_gene: -
j_gene: TRBJ2-5
v_gene: TRBV20-1
abundance: -
CDR3nt: TGCAGTGCTCGTAAAGAGACCCAGTACTTC
CDR3aa: CSARKETQYF

d_gene: -
j_gene: TRBJ2-7
v_gene: TRBV28
abundance: -
CDR3nt: TGTGCCGGACAGACCGGCCAACCTTACGAGCAGTACTTC
CDR3aa: CAGQTGQPYEQYF

d_gene: -
j_gene: TRBJ2-1
v_gene: TRBV12-5
abundance: -
CDR3nt: TGTGCTAGTGGGGCCCCTGAGCAGTTCTTC
CDR3aa: CASGAPEQFF

d_gene: TRBD2
j_gene: TRBJ2-7
v_gene: TRBV7-9
abundance: once
CDR3nt: TGTGCCGGCAGACGAGGAGGAGCTAGCGGGGGTTACGAGCAGTACTTC
CDR3aa: CAGRRGGASGGYEQYF

d_gene: -
j_gene: TRBJ1-5
v_gene: TRBV12-3/TRBV12-4
abundance: -
CDR3nt: TGTGCCAGCAGGGGGGGGGACGGTCGCCCCCAGCATTTT
CDR3aa: CASRGGDGRPQHF

d_gene: -
j_gene: TRBJ2-1
v_gene: TRBV7-2
abundance: -
CDR3nt: TGTGCCAGCAGGCTCGGGCAGGGGAGCAATGAGCAGTTCTTC
CDR3aa: CASRLGQGSNEQFF

d_gene: -
j_gene: TRBJ1-5
v_gene: TRBV6-2/TRBV6-3
abundance: -
CDR3nt: TGTGCCAGCACACTCGTGGATCATCAGCCCCAGCATTTT
CDR3aa: CASTLVDHQPQHF

d_gene: -
j_gene: TRBJ2-7
v_gene: TRBV20-1
abundance: -
CDR3nt: TGCAGTGTAACGAGGGTGCTCTCCTACGAGCAGTACTTC
CDR3aa: CSVTRVLSYEQYF

d_gene: -
j_gene: TRBJ2-1
v_gene: TRBV6-6
abundance: -
CDR3nt: TGTGCCAGCACTGTTGGGGACTGGCACAATGAGCAGTTCTTC
CDR3aa: CASTVGDWHNEQFF

d_gene: -
j_gene: TRBJ1-1
v_gene: TRBV3-1
abundance: few
CDR3nt: TGTGCCAGCAGCCAGATGGGGAATGAAGCTTTCTTT
CDR3aa: CASSQMGNEAFF

d_gene: -
j_gene: TRBJ2-5
v_gene: TRBV28
abundance: -
CDR3nt: TGTGCCAGCAGGGCACAGGTCCCGGGGACCCAGTACTTC
CDR3aa: CASRAQVPGTQYF

d_gene: TRBD2
j_gene: TRBJ2-1
v_gene: TRBV24-1
abundance: -
CDR3nt: TGTGCCACCCCGGGACTAGTGGGAGGTGAGCAGTTCTTC
CDR3aa: CATPGLVGGEQFF

d_gene: TRBD1
j_gene: TRBJ1-1
v_gene: TRBV29-1
abundance: -
CDR3nt: TGCAGCGTTCCCCCATCTGGGACAGGGGGCTCGGGTGCTTTCTTT
CDR3aa: CSVPPSGTGGSGAFF

d_gene: -
j_gene: TRBJ2-7
v_gene: TRBV20-1
abundance: once
CDR3nt: TGCAGTGCTAGAGACCGGCGGCAGTCCTACGAGCAGTACTTC
CDR3aa: CSARDRRQSYEQYF

d_gene: -
j_gene: TRBJ2-7
v_gene: TRBV2
abundance: few
CDR3nt: TGTGCCAGCAGTGAACCCCGATCGACTACCTACGAGCAGTACTTC
CDR3aa: CASSEPRSTTYEQYF

d_gene: -
j_gene: TRBJ1-3
v_gene: TRBV29-1
abundance: -
CDR3nt: TGCAGCGTATTTGGGGAATCTGGAAACACCATATATTTT
CDR3aa: CSVFGESGNTIYF

d_gene: TRBD1
j_gene: TRBJ2-1
v_gene: TRBV7-8
abundance: few
CDR3nt: TGTGCCAGCAGCCGGGACAGGGATGGGGTGCAGTTCTTC
CDR3aa: CASSRDRDGVQFF

d_gene: TRBD1
j_gene: TRBJ2-1
v_gene: TRBV14
abundance: -
CDR3nt: TGTGCCAGCAGCTCAACTTCAGGGGGCTGGCAGTTCTTC
CDR3aa: CASSSTSGGWQFF

d_gene: -
j_gene: TRBJ2-7
v_gene: TRBV10-3
abundance: few
CDR3nt: TGTGCCATCAGTGAGCTCCGTGCCTACGAGCAGTACTTC
CDR3aa: CAISELRAYEQYF

d_gene: TRBD2
j_gene: TRBJ2-3
v_gene: TRBV18
abundance: -
CDR3nt: TGTGCCAGCTCACCCCTCAGATCCGGGGGGGCCGGGGAAGATACGCAGTATTTT
CDR3aa: CASSPLRSGGAGEDTQYF

d_gene: TRBD1
j_gene: TRBJ2-3
v_gene: TRBV3-1
abundance: -
CDR3nt: TGTGCCAGCAGCCAAGACCACAGGGGGATAGATACGCAGTATTTT
CDR3aa: CASSQDHRGIDTQYF

d_gene: -
j_gene: TRBJ2-5
v_gene: TRBV29-1
abundance: -
CDR3nt: TGCAGCGTTGCCGGGGTGGGGGAACAGTACTTC
CDR3aa: CSVAGVGEQYF

d_gene: -
j_gene: TRBJ2-3
v_gene: TRBV12-3/TRBV12-4
abundance: -
CDR3nt: TGTGCCACCAACCCAGGGCACACAGATACGCAGTATTTT
CDR3aa: CATNPGHTDTQYF

d_gene: -
j_gene: TRBJ2-5
v_gene: TRBV11-2
abundance: -
CDR3nt: TGTGCCAGCAGCCCTGCCGCGGGACCACTGGGGCTGATGGATTCCCAGTACTTC
CDR3aa: CASSPAAGPLGLMDSQYF

d_gene: -
j_gene: TRBJ2-3
v_gene: TRBV4-3
abundance: few
CDR3nt: TGCGCCAGCAGCCCGGATTCCACGTCGACAGATACGCAGTATTTT
CDR3aa: CASSPDSTSTDTQYF

d_gene: -
j_gene: TRBJ2-1
v_gene: TRBV7-2
abundance: -
CDR3nt: TGTGCCAGCAGCTTGTGGCAGGCTGTGAATGAGCAGTTCTTC
CDR3aa: CASSLWQAVNEQFF

d_gene: TRBD2
j_gene: TRBJ2-7
v_gene: TRBV6-5
abundance: few
CDR3nt: TGTGCCAGCAGAGGACTAGCCCTTTCGGGCGAGCAGTACTTC
CDR3aa: CASRGLALSGEQYF

d_gene: TRBD2
j_gene: TRBJ2-7
v_gene: TRBV7-2
abundance: -
CDR3nt: TGTGCCAGCAGCTCAATTAGCGGGGGGGCCGGTTCCTACAATGAGCAGTACTTC
CDR3aa: CASSSISGGAGSYNEQYF

d_gene: -
j_gene: TRBJ2-1
v_gene: TRBV29-1
abundance: -
CDR3nt: TGCAGCTCCCTCTCGATGACTGGCAATGAGCAGTTCTTC
CDR3aa: CSSLSMTGNEQFF

d_gene: -
j_gene: TRBJ2-7
v_gene: TRBV3-1
abundance: -
CDR3nt: TGTGCCAGCAGCCAAGTCCGGGGGCTGGGCGAGCAGTACTTC
CDR3aa: CASSQVRGLGEQYF

d_gene: -
j_gene: TRBJ2-5
v_gene: TRBV7-9
abundance: -
CDR3nt: TGTGCCAGCAGGTTGGACGTCGAGAAAGAGACCCAGTACTTC
CDR3aa: CASRLDVEKETQYF

d_gene: -
j_gene: TRBJ2-3
v_gene: TRBV10-3
abundance: once
CDR3nt: TGTGCCTCCCGGGACCAAAACACAGATACGCAGTATTTT
CDR3aa: CASRDQNTDTQYF

d_gene: -
j_gene: TRBJ1-6
v_gene: TRBV9
abundance: -
CDR3nt: TGTGCCAGCAGCGGTTCTAAGACGCTCCCCGAGGGGTCACCCCTCCACTTT
CDR3aa: CASSGSKTLPEGSPLHF

d_gene: TRBD1
j_gene: TRBJ2-3
v_gene: TRBV28
abundance: -
CDR3nt: TGTGCCAGCCCGAAAACCCCGGACAGGTGGAGCACAGATACGCAGTATTTT
CDR3aa: CASPKTPDRWSTDTQYF

d_gene: -
j_gene: TRBJ2-3
v_gene: TRBV29-1
abundance: -
CDR3nt: TGCAGCGTTGATGTAACAGATACGCAGTATTTT
CDR3aa: CSVDVTDTQYF

d_gene: TRBD1
j_gene: TRBJ2-3
v_gene: TRBV29-1
abundance: -
CDR3nt: TGCAGCGGGGAATGGGGACAGGGTTTAGGAGATACGCAGTATTTT
CDR3aa: CSGEWGQGLGDTQYF

d_gene: -
j_gene: TRBJ2-3
v_gene: TRBV29-1
abundance: -
CDR3nt: TGCAGCGTTGGTGCTTCTAGCGCGAATACGCAGTATTTT
CDR3aa: CSVGASSANTQYF

d_gene: TRBD1
j_gene: TRBJ2-3
v_gene: TRBV18
abundance: -
CDR3nt: TGTGCCAGCTCACCAAGTTTTAGGACACGACCTTCCCAGGGGGGCACAGATACGCAGTATTTT
CDR3aa: CASSPSFRTRPSQGGTDTQYF